What follows are 15 T cell receptor beta chains derived from one specimen sequenced in a study of cytomegalovirus exposure and HLA in healthy donors. PCR primers comprised 60 Vbeta and 13 Jbeta primers. Libraries were prepared by immunoSEQ multiplex PCR; TCRdb keeps only in-frame clonotypes and omits some of them. The table includes about 160,000 clones, approximately 72% detected once. The specimen sequenced was PBMCs. Source of these receptors: a man aged 50 to 60 in good health and CMV-seronegative.

The V gene is TRBV2, the J gene TRBJ1-2, with 8 bases fitting TRBD1. V was clipped by 5 bases and J by 4 bases; unmatched bases: 12. CDR3 length: 16 amino acids. The V gene's germline CDR1 is SNHLY and CDR2 FYNNEI. Written as DNA, the CDR3 is TGTGCCAGCAGTCTCTTGGGCCGGACAGGGACCTATGGCTACACCTTC. It yields the protein CASSLLGRTGTYGYTF. Drawing the rest from reference TRBV2 and TRBJ1-2, the complete variable domain is EPEVTQTPSHQVTQMGQEVILRCVPISNHLYFYWYRQILGQKVEFLVSFYNNEISEKSEIFDDQFSVERPDGSNFTLKIRSTKLEDSAMYFCASSLLGRTGTYGYTFGSGTRLTVV.

This clone was counted only a few times. Other nucleotide sequences in the sample specify the same CDR3. This chain links TRBV2 with TRBJ1-1, with unresolved D. The CDR3 covers 15 residues. V was cut by 0 bases and J by 3 bases, with 11 bases left in between. The germline V gene has CDR1 SNHLY and CDR2 FYNNEI. In DNA, the CDR3 is TGTGCCAGCAGTGAAGCGGGAGGGTACGACACTGAAGCTTTCTTT. Protein: CASSEAGGYDTEAFF.

This clone was detected once. This CDR3 is CASSRGQSSYEQYF. As DNA, the CDR3 is TGTGCCAGCAGTCGGGGACAGAGCTCCTACGAGCAGTACTTC. The chain is built from TRBV27 and TRBJ2-7; 7 nucleotides align to TRBD1. Germline V gives CDR1 MNHEY, CDR2 SMNVEV (reference sequence). The CDR3 runs 14 residues. Losses at the gene ends were 5 bases for V and 0 bases for J; bases not matched to a gene: 4.

V and J are TRBV18 and TRBJ1-2, with D possibly being TRBD1 (5 bases). This CDR3 has 16 residues. Trimming removed 3 bases at V and 1 base at J, with 15 bases between. In germline, CDR1 is KGHSH, CDR2 LQKENI. CDR3 protein: CASSPMDTIINYGYTF. The CDR3 DNA reads TGTGCCAGCTCACCTATGGACACGATTATTAACTATGGCTACACCTTC.

This sequence joins TRBV7-9 and TRBJ2-1; D is perhaps TRBD2 (5 bases). This CDR3 spans 14 amino acids. Deletions cut 3 bases from V and 8 bases from J, with 14 bases between. Germline values: CDR1 SEHNR, CDR2 FQNEAQ (reference sequence). CDR3 bases: TGTGCCAGCAGCTTCCACGGACCGAGGGATGAGCAGTTCTTC. Residues: CASSFHGPRDEQFF.

The sample holds a few counts of this clone. The chain links TRBV5-6 to TRBJ1-1; possibly TRBD1 for D (5 bases). The length of the CDR3 is 14 residues. CDR1 and CDR2 from the germline V gene are SGHDT and YYEEEE. The V and J ends lost 0 bases and 5 bases respectively, with 11 bases between them. This CDR3 reads CASSLGRVWTEAFF. The DNA for the CDR3 is TGTGCCAGCAGCTTGGGCAGGGTATGGACTGAAGCTTTCTTT.

V usage is TRBV7-9 and J usage is TRBJ2-3; 8 bases are a match to TRBD1. The CDR3 runs 15 residues. The V and J ends lost 0 bases and 1 base, in that order; junction bases with no gene match: 0. Germline V gives CDR1 SEHNR, CDR2 FQNEAQ (reference sequence). The CDR3 sequence: CASSLATGGTDTQYF. The CDR3 region has the DNA TGTGCCAGCAGCTTAGCGACAGGGGGCACAGATACGCAGTATTTT.

V usage is TRBV27 and J usage is TRBJ1-2, with D perhaps TRBD1 (5 bases). The CDR3 loop spans 15 amino acids. The V gene lost 3 bases and the J gene lost 4 bases, with 15 bases spanning the gap. Germline CDR1 MNHEY, CDR2 SMNVEV (reference sequence). CDR3 region: CASSLRGEVGYGYTF. CDR3 coding DNA: TGTGCCAGCAGTTTGCGGGGGGAGGTCGGCTATGGCTACACCTTC.

The V gene is TRBV28, the J gene TRBJ2-7; TRBD1 matches at 12 bases. The V gene end was trimmed by 6 bases and the J gene end by 4 bases; junction bases not matched to a gene: 4. The CDR3 contains 14 residues. Looked up from germline, CDR1 is MDHEN and CDR2 is SYDVKM. CDR3 sequence reads: CASRWGQGAYEQYF. In DNA, the CDR3 is TGTGCCAGCAGGTGGGGACAGGGGGCTTACGAGCAGTACTTC. Together with reference TRBV28 and TRBJ2-7, the CDR3 gives the full variable domain: DVKVTQSSRYLVKRTGEKVFLECVQDMDHENMFWYRQDPGLGLRLIYFSYDVKMKEKGDIPEGYSVSREKKERFSLILESASTNQTSMYLCASRWGQGAYEQYFGPGTRLTVT.

The table lists this clone with a count of one. V and J are TRBV10-3 and TRBJ2-5; the match to TRBD1 covers 10 bases. The CDR3 length is 14 residues. Germline CDR1 and CDR2: ENHRY and SYGVKD. The junction had 4 bases not matched to a gene; V was cut back by 4 bases and J by 5 bases. The CDR3 here is CAISAPDRGETQYF. As DNA, the CDR3 is TGTGCCATCAGTGCGCCGGACAGGGGGGAGACCCAGTACTTC.

This chain connects TRBV11-2 to TRBJ2-7; TRBD2 agrees at 8 bases. The trim removed 6 bases at V and 7 bases at J, leaving 11 bases unmatched. This CDR3 contains 14 residues. Germline CDR1 is SGHAT and CDR2 is FQNNGV. The CDR3 region has the DNA TGTGCCAGCAGTACCGGGACTAGGGTAATGGAGCAGTACTTC. Protein product: CASSTGTRVMEQYF.

The genes are TRBV9 and TRBJ2-2, with 7 nucleotides matching TRBD2. Germline values: CDR1 SGDLS, CDR2 YYNGEE. The ends lost 2 bases at V and 0 bases at J; junction bases unmatched: 4. The length of the CDR3 is 16 residues. CDR3 region: CASSVLRGANTGELFF. Written as DNA, the CDR3 is TGTGCCAGCAGCGTTCTTCGGGGGGCGAACACCGGGGAGCTGTTTTTT.

This clone was detected a few times. The gene calls are TRBV27 and TRBJ2-5, with D tentatively TRBD1 (5 bases). This CDR3 region has 15 residues. V lost 2 bases and J 5 bases, leaving 15 bases between the germline ends. Germline V gene lookup returns CDR1 MNHEY and CDR2 SMNVEV (reference sequence). This CDR3 is CASSLGRATSETQYF. The DNA of the CDR3 is TGTGCCAGCAGTTTAGGCAGGGCTACTTCTGAGACCCAGTACTTC.

The rearrangement links TRBV6-5 to TRBJ1-6; 8 nucleotides agree with TRBD1. The CDR3 has 14 amino acids. The trim removed 5 bases at V and 9 bases at J, leaving 6 bases unmatched. Germline V gene data show CDR1 as MNHEY and CDR2 as SVGAGI. The CDR3 protein is CASSRRQGSSPLHF. The DNA of the CDR3 is TGTGCCAGCAGTCGGCGACAGGGGAGTTCACCCCTCCACTTT.

The chain recombines TRBV5-5 with TRBJ2-2; 12 bases match TRBD1. Germline loops: CDR1 SGHKS, CDR2 YYEKEE (reference sequence). This CDR3 has 16 amino acids. The V segment lost 5 bases and the J segment 7 bases; nucleotides outside the gene matches: 9. The CDR3 reads CASRPGTGGVIGELFF. In nucleotides, the CDR3 is TGTGCCAGCAGACCCGGGACAGGGGGCGTTATCGGGGAGCTGTTTTTT.